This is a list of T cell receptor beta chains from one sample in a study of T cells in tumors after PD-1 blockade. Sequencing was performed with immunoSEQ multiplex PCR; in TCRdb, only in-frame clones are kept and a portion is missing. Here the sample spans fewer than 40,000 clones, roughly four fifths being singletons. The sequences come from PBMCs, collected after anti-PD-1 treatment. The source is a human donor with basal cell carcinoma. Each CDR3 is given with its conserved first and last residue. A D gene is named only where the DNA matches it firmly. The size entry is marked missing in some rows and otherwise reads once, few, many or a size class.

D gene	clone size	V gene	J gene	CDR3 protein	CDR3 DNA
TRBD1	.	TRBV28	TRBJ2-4	CASWGGQGLNIQYF	TGTGCCAGTTGGGGGGGACAGGGGCTAAACATTCAGTACTTC
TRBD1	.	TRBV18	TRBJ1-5	CASATGEYQPQHF	TGTGCCAGCGCTACAGGGGAATATCAGCCCCAGCATTTT
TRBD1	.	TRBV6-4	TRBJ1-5	CASITGQGGSSNQPQHF	TGTGCCAGCATTACGGGACAGGGGGGTAGTAGCAATCAGCCCCAGCATTTT
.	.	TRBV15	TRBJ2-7	CATSRGSVGAYEQYF	TGTGCCACCAGCAGAGGTTCTGTCGGCGCCTACGAGCAGTACTTC
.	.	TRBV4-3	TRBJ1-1	CASSHSPGRRGTEAFF	TGCGCCAGCAGCCACTCCCCGGGGAGGAGGGGCACTGAAGCTTTCTTT
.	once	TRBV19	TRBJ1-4	CASTMGRGTTNEKLFF	TGTGCCAGTACCATGGGCCGGGGGACGACTAATGAAAAACTGTTTTTT
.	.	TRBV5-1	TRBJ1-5	CASSFAGGNQPQHF	TGCGCCAGCAGCTTCGCAGGGGGCAATCAGCCCCAGCATTTT
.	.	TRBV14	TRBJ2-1	CASSQGGLNNEQFF	TGTGCCAGCAGCCAAGGGGGGCTTAACAATGAGCAGTTCTTC
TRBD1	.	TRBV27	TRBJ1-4	CASSFGDRGRQKLFF	TGTGCCAGCAGCTTCGGGGACAGGGGAAGGCAAAAACTGTTTTTT
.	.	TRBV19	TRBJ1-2	CASSKGEILGYGYTF	TGTGCCAGTAGTAAGGGAGAAATACTCGGCTATGGCTACACCTTC